This entry describes one T cell receptor (beta chain). This clone was found once. Its antigen is not yet known. It has no much larger one-base neighbor in the sample; base qualities were not kept. The immunoSEQ Assay was used to sequence TCRbeta CDR3 regions. After extraction, genomic DNA underwent amplification by bias-controlled multiplex PCR, followed by high-throughput sequencing. Regarding the original processing steps: To quantify the absolute abundance of every unique TCRbeta CDR3 region, sequences were collapsed and filtered. T cell fraction was estimated by normalization of TCRbeta template counts to usable DNA, with usable DNA being measured through amplification of reference genes present in all nucleated cells. Repertoire TCRs were annotated as SARS-CoV-2-specific by exact matching of V gene, CDR3 amino acid sequence and J gene to a known reactive TCR set. The reference SARS-CoV-2 TCR set was obtained from MIRA and was filtered for enrichment in COVID-19-positive ImmuneCODE repertoires, whereby public or cross-reactive TCRs were removed. Drawing on the MIRA antigens, annotated TCRs were analysed further at the level of specific ORF or position within ORF. Breadth was defined as the number of annotated unique rearrangements divided by the total number of unique productive rearrangements, and depth was defined as the summed frequency of the annotated unique rearrangements. Two-sided Wilcoxon rank-sum tests were applied when comparing TCR breadth between groups. Held by TCRdb, this immuneACCESS table contains in-frame sequences only and omits some clones. Under half of the omission traces to an unresolved V gene where checked; the cause of the rest is unknown. The DNA gave D and trimming, while V, J and clone size come from that table. The sample profile shows under 550,000 clones; roughly 88% of them were found once. The ten largest make up about 3.6% of the sample.

The data originate from a study of Ad26.COV2.S vaccination and SARS-CoV-2 variants (dated by TCRdb to the early 2020s). In the study overall: Vaccine-arm donors were drawn from COV1001, a multicentre, randomized, double-blind, placebo-controlled phase I-IIa trial of Ad26.COV2.S in healthy adults. TCRbeta repertoire sequencing was used to assess the specificity and breadth of SARS-CoV-2-reactive T cell receptors after Ad26.COV2.S vaccination. Dosing of Ad26.COV2.S was intramuscular, at either 5x10^10 or 1x10^11 viral particles, delivered as one shot or as two shots spaced 56 days apart. Investigators did not know the trial group allocation while performing experiments and assessing outcomes. Trial participants were randomized into five groups of five: low-dose or high-dose Ad26.COV2.S given once or twice, or placebo on both occasions. A total of 32 samples were included in the TCR-sequenced set, comprising around 19 Ad26.COV2.S vaccine recipients, 5 placebo recipients and 8 SARS-CoV-2 convalescent individuals.

Points the paper makes about the study in general: Comparable non-spike TCR breadth was observed between vaccine and placebo recipients, consistent with only spike being contained in the vaccine. After vaccination, spike-specific CD8+ and CD4+ T cell responses were reported to show substantial breadth. Spike-specific TCR breadth was higher in Ad26.COV2.S recipients than in placebo recipients (P = 0.0014). It was noted by the authors that total T cell responses may have been underestimated by the TCR breadth and depth analyses. The study was not powered for comparison of responses between vaccine doses or regimens.

Trimming takes 0 bases off V and 5 bases off J; junction bases not matched to a gene: 11. Based on the germline V gene, the CDR1 and CDR2 sequences are MGHRA and YSYEKL. There are 17 amino acids in the CDR3, from cysteine to phenylalanine inclusive. Here the CDR3 DNA is all that survives: 51 bases in frame from base 1. The sample's treatment or condition label, in plain terms: 15 to 20 received Ad26.COV2.S at low or high dose, single or two shots; about five received placebo; per-sample allocation not given. For vaccine and placebo recipients, the sequenced repertoires came from samples collected on day 63 after the first injection. In Cohort 1b, fewer than 30 adults aged 18-55 years were enrolled at a single site in Boston, USA, between 29 July and 7 August 2020. Ad26.COV2.S consisted of a replication-incompetent adenovirus type 26 vector by which a prefusion-stabilized SARS-CoV-2 spike protein from the original Wuhan strain was expressed.

The V gene is TRBV4-1 and the J gene is TRBJ2-5; 8 bases in between match TRBD1. This sequence originates from a person aged 18 to 65 who received the Ad26.COV2.S COVID-19 vaccine or a placebo. The material sequenced was peripheral blood, taken in a trial of Ad26.COV2.S vaccine versus placebo. The DNA sequence reads TGCGCCAGCAGCCAAGATTCCGCGCAGGGGGCTACGGAGACCCAGTACTTC. Translation gives CASSQDSAQGATETQYF.